This paragraph covers one T cell receptor (beta chain) sequence. Antigen specificity is unknown. The authors extracted RNA and reverse transcribed it into cDNA as the sequencing template. TCRdb's table, derived via immunoSEQ multiplex PCR, lists solely in-frame clones and lacks some. Here the sample spans under 350,000 clones, nearly 60% being singletons. The ends were cut back, 4 bases at V and 8 bases at J, with 23 bases in the middle. Germline assignment: CDR1 SQVTM and CDR2 ANQGSEA. The CDR3 contains 15 residues. This record belongs to a study of CD8+ T cells in alopecia areata. Findings of the study overall: Affected scalp, especially in alopecia totalis/universalis, had a higher clonality than normal scalp did. Tofacitinib significantly brought down scalp clonality and expanded CD8+ clones among top 100.

Treatment given: oral pan-JAK inhibitor, 5-10 mg twice daily. This clonotype was obtained from a human donor with alopecia areata. This chain joins TRBV29-1 and TRBJ1-2, with a tentative D call TRBD1 (5 bases). The material sequenced was CD4+ T cells sorted from blood, taken at week 24, from a patient treated with tofacitinib. The CDR3 sequence: CSVGGRARVVGGYTF. The CDR3 DNA reads as TGCAGCGTTGGGGGCCGCGCCAGGGTTGTCGGCGGCTACACCTTC.